This paragraph covers one T cell receptor (beta chain) sequence. This clonotype was detected many times. Which antigen it targets is not known. Per-base qualities were not stored, and no clone one base away is much larger. CDR1 and CDR2 are drawn from the germline V gene (reference sequence): SEHNR, FQNEAQ. Between the V and J ends, shortened by 5 bases and 4 bases respectively, the junction contains 15 bases. From cysteine to phenylalanine, the CDR3 is 16 amino acids long. This entry keeps only the CDR3 DNA: 48 bases, framed from base 1. The healthy controls were volunteers from a blood bank in Maryland, USA. For unsorted PBMC libraries, 2 million PBMCs were used after storage in RNAlater at -80 degrees C until RNA extraction. Peripheral blood was subjected to Ficoll-Hypaque density gradient centrifugation to isolate PBMCs, which were then cryopreserved in liquid nitrogen. This entry is derived from a study of neurological immune-mediated disorders (dated by TCRdb to the late 2010s). Background for the entire study: The study compared peripheral blood TCR-beta repertoires of HTLV-I-associated myelopathy (HAM/TSP) patients, multiple sclerosis patients and healthy controls using UMI-based sequencing. The 95 to 120 TCR-beta libraries included longitudinal samples, technical triplicates and paired sorted CD4+ and CD8+ T-cell subsets alongside PBMC samples. Of the approximately 70 subjects in the cohort, about 14 were HAM/TSP patients, approximately 34 were multiple sclerosis patients, and 20 were healthy controls.

cDNA was synthesized by template-switch 5'RACE using a primer with a 10-nucleotide random unique molecular identifier that tagged each TCR transcript. Over 200 million TCR-beta sequences, covering 15-18 subjects, were produced in each sequencing run. The RNeasy kit was used to extract total RNA. The KAPA Real-time Library Amplification kit was used to amplify TCR-beta VDJ regions with primers targeting the TCR constant region and the 5'RACE anchor. A first PCR added sample indexes and Illumina adaptors, after which a second PCR increased the library yield. The roughly 650 bp TCR product was size-selected on a 2% E-gel SizeSelection system after Ampure bead purification. Before pooling, libraries had their quality checked on a Bioanalyzer, their concentration measured with Qubit, and their quantity determined with the Kapa Library Quantification kit. Libraries were sequenced paired-end 2 x 150 bp on an Illumina HiSeq 2500. To increase sequence diversity, about 25-30% phiX was spiked into each library pool. Regarding the original processing steps: The quality-filtered reads were processed with the UMI-based MiGEC pipeline, whose error correction step removed more than 80% of the raw TCR sequences. VDJ genes were aligned to IMGT germline references, and each clonotype was defined by a unique CDR3 amino acid sequence together with V-J genes. Clonal expansion, Shannon diversity and CDR3 relatedness were evaluated with VDJtools (CalcPairwiseDistances, ClusterSamples), while phylogenetic trees were built in CLCbio workbench. Using coefficient-of-variation modelling across technical triplicates, the study counted a clone as expanded if it had at least 8 unique UMIs. Using fastp at Q25 and MiXCR, TCRdb reprocessed the public reads and kept productive beta chains. Every CDR3 protein is listed once, alongside the most common genes and DNA of its rows. The V and J calls come from TCRdb's annotation, not from the publication. Here the sample has tens of thousands of distinct CDR3 sequences; around 10% occur a single time. The top ten hold 7.8% of the sample.

The paper's findings and limits, for the study overall: Across subjects, expanded clones never shared an identical CDR3 amino acid sequence, which suggests that the TCR-beta repertoires in every group were private. TCR clonal expansion was highest in HAM/TSP patients and lowest in MS patients, with MS patients falling below even healthy controls.

The sequenced sample was PBMCs. Recombination joined TRBV7-9 with TRBJ2-6; TRBD1 is a weak D gene call, 6 bases matching. The TCR was taken from a man in his sixties in good health. The CDR3 protein: CASSPGQPGGANVLTF. The sequence in DNA is TGTGCCAGCAGCCCGGGACAACCCGGAGGGGCCAACGTCCTGACTTTC.